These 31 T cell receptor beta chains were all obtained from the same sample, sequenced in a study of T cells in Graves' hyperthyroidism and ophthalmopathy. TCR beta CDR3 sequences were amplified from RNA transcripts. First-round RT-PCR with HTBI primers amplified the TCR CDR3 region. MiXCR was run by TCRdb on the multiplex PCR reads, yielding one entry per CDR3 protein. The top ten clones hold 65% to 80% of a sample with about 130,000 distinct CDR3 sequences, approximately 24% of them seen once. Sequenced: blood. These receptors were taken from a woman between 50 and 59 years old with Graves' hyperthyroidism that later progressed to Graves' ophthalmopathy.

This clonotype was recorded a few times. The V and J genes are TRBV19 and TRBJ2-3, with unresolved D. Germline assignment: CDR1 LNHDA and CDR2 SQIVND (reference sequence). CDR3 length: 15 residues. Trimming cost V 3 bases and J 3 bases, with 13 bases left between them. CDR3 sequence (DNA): TGTGCCAGTAGTATGAGCGTCCTCGGTACAGATACGCAGTATTTT. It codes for CASSMSVLGTDTQYF.

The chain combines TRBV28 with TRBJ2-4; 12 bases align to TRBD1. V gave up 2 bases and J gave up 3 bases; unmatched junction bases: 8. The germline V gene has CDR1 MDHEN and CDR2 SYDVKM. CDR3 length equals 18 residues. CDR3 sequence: CASSLAGTGGIDKNIQYF. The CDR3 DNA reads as TGTGCCAGCAGTTTAGCCGGGACAGGGGGCATAGACAAAAACATTCAGTACTTC.

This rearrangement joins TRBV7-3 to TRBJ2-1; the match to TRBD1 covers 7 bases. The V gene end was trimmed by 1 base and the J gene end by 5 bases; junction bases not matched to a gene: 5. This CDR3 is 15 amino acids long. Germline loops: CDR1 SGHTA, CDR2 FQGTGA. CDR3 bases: TGTGCCAGCAGCTTAATCCCCACAGGGGACAATGAGCAGTTCTTC. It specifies CASSLIPTGDNEQFF. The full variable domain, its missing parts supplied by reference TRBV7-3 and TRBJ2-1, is GAGVSQTPSNKVTEKGKYVELRCDPISGHTALYWYRQSLGQGPEFLIYFQGTGAADDSGLPNDRFFAVRPEGSVSTLKIQRTERGDSAVYLCASSLIPTGDNEQFFGPGTRLTVL.

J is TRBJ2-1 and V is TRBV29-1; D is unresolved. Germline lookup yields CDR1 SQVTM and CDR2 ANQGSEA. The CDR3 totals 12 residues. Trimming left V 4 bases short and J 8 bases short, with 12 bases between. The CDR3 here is CSVALGWDEQFF. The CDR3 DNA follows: TGCAGCGTTGCCCTAGGTTGGGATGAGCAGTTCTTC.

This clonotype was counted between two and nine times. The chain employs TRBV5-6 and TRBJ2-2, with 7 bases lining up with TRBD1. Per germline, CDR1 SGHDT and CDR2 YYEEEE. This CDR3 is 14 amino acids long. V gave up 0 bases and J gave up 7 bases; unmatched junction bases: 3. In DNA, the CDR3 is TGTGCCAGCAGCTTGGGACAGGGATACGGGGAGCTGTTTTTT. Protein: CASSLGQGYGELFF.

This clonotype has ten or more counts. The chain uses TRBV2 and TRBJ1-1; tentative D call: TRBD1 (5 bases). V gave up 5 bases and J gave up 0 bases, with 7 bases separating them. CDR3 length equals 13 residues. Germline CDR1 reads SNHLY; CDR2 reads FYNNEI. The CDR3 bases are TGTGCCAGCAGTTCAGGGATGAACACTGAAGCTTTCTTT. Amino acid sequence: CASSSGMNTEAFF.

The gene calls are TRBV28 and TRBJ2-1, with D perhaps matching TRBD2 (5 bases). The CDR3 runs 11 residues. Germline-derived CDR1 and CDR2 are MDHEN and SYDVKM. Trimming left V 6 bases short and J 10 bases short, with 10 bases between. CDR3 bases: TGTGCCAGCAGGTGGGGAGCCGAGCAGTTCTTC. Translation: CASRWGAEQFF.

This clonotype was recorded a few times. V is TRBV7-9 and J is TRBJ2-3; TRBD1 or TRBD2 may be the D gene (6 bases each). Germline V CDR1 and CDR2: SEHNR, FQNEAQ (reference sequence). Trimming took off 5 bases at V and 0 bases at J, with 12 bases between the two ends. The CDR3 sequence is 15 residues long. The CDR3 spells CASSLRGTSTDTQYF. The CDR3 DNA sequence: TGTGCCAGCAGCCTTAGGGGGACTAGCACAGATACGCAGTATTTT.

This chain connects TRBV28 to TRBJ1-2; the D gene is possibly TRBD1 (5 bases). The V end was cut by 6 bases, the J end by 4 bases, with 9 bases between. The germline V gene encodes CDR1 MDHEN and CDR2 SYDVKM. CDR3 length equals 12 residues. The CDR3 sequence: CASRAGSYGYTF. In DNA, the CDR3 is TGTGCCAGCAGAGCAGGGTCCTATGGCTACACCTTC.

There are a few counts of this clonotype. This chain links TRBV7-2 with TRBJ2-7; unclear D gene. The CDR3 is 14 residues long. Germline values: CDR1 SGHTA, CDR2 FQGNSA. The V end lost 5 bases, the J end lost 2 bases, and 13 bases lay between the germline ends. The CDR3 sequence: CASSPSKAPYEQYF. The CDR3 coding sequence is TGTGCCAGCAGCCCCTCTAAGGCCCCCTACGAGCAGTACTTC.

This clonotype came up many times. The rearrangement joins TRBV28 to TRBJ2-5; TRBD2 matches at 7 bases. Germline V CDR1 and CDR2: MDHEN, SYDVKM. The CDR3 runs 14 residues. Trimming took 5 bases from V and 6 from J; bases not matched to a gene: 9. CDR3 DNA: TGTGCCAGCAGTCTTCCCCAGGGAGGGCAGACCCAGTACTTC. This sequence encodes CASSLPQGGQTQYF.

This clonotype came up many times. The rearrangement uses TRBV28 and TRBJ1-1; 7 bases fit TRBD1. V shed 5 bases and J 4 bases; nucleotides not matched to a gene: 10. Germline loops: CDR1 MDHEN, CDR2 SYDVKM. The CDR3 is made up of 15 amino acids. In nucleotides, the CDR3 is TGTGCCAGCAGTAAAAACAGGGGAAGCGGCACTGAAGCTTTCTTT. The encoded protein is CASSKNRGSGTEAFF.

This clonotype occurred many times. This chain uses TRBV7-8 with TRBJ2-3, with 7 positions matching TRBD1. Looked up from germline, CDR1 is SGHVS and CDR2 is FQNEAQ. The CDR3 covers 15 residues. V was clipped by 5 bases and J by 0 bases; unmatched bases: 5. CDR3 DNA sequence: TGTGCCAGCAGCGCGAGGACAGGAAGCACAGATACGCAGTATTTT. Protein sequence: CASSARTGSTDTQYF.

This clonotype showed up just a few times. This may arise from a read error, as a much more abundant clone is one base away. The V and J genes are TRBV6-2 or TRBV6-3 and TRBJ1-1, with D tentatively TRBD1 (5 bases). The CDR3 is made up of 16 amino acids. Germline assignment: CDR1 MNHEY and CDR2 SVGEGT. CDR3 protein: CANSYSIPGEDTEAFF. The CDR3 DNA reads TGTGCCAACAGTTACTCGATTCCGGGGGAGGACACTGAAGCTTTCTTT.

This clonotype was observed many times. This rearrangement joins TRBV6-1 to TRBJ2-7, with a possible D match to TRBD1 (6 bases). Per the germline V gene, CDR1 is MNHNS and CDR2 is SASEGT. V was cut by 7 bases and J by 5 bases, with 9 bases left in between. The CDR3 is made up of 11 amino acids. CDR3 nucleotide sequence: TGTGCCAGCATTACAGGGCACGAGCAGTACTTC. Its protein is CASITGHEQYF.

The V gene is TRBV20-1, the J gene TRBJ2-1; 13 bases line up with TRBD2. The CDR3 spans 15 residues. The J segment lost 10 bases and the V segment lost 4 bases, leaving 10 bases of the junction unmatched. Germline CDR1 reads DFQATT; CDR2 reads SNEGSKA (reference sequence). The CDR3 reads CSAIGTSGVPSEQFF. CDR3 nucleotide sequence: TGCAGTGCTATCGGGACTAGCGGGGTCCCCTCGGAGCAGTTCTTC.

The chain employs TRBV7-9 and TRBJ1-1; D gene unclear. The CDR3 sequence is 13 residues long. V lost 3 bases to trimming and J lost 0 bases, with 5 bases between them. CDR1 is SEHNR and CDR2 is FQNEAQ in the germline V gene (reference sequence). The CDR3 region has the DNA TGTGCCAGCAGCTTTCGAATGAACACTGAAGCTTTCTTT. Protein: CASSFRMNTEAFF.

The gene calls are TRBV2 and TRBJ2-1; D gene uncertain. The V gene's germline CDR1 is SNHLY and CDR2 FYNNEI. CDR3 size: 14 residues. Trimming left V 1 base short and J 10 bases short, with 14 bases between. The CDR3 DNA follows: TGTGCCAGCAGTGAAGGCGAAGGCGGAAGGGAGCAGTTCTTC. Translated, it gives CASSEGEGGREQFF.

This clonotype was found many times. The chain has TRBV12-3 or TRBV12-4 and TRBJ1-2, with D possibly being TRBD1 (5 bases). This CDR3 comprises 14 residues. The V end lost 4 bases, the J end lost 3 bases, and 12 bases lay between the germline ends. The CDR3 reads CASSYTRVDYGYTF. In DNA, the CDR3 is TGTGCCAGCAGTTACACCAGGGTCGACTATGGCTACACCTTC.

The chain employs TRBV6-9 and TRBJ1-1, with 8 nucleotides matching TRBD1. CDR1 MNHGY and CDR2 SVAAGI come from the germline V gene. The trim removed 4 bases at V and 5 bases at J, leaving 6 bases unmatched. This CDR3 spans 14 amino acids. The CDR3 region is CASSSSDRVTEAFF. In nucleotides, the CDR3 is TGTGCCAGCAGTTCCTCGGACAGGGTTACTGAAGCTTTCTTT.

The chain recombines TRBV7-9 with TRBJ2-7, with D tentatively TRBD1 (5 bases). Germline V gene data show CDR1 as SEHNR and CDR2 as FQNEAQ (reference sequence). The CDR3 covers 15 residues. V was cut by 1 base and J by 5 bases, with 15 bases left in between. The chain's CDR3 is CASSLGGEFDHEQYF. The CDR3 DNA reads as TGTGCCAGCAGCTTAGGGGGCGAGTTTGACCACGAGCAGTACTTC.

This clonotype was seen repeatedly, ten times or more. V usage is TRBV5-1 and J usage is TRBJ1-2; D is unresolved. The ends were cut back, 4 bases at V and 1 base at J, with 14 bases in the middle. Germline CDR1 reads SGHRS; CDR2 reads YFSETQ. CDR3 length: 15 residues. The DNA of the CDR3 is TGCGCCAGCAGCCCACCGGACCTTCGTAACTATGGCTACACCTTC. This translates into CASSPPDLRNYGYTF.

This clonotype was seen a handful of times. CDR3 region: CASSMGQGTDEQYF. The CDR3 coding sequence is TGTGCCAGTAGTATGGGACAGGGTACCGACGAGCAGTACTTC. The V and J genes are TRBV19 and TRBJ2-7, with 9 bases fitting TRBD1. This CDR3 spans 14 amino acids. Germline CDR1 LNHDA, CDR2 SQIVND (reference sequence). V lost 3 bases and J lost 5; bases outside the gene matches: 5.

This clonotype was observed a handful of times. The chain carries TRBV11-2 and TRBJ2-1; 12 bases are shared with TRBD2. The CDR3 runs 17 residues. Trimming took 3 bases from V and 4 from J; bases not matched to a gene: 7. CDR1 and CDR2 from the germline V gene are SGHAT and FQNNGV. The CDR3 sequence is CASSFTPSGRGYNEQFF. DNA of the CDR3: TGTGCCAGCAGCTTCACCCCTAGCGGGAGGGGGTACAATGAGCAGTTCTTC. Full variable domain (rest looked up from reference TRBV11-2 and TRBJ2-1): EAGVAQSPRYKIIEKRQSVAFWCNPISGHATLYWYQQILGQGPKLLIQFQNNGVVDDSQLPKDRFSAERLKGVDSTLKIQPAKLEDSAVYLCASSFTPSGRGYNEQFFGPGTRLTVL.

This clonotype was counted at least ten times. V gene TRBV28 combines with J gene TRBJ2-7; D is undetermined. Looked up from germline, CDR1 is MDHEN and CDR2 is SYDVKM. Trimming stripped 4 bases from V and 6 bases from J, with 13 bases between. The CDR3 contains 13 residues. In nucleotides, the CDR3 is TGTGCCAGCAGTTCGCAGTTCCCCCCCGAGCAGTACTTC. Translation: CASSSQFPPEQYF.

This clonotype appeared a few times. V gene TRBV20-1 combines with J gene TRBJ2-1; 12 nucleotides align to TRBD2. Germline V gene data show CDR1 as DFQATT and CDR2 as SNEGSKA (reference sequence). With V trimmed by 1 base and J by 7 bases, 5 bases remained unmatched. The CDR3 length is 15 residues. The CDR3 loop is CSARASGRAGNEQFF. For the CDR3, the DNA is TGCAGTGCTAGAGCTAGCGGGAGGGCCGGTAATGAGCAGTTCTTC.

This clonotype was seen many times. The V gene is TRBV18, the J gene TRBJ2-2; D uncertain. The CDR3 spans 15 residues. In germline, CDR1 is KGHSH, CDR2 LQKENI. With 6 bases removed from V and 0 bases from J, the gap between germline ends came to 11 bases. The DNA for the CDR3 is TGTGCCAGCTCCCGCGTGACGTCGAACACCGGGGAGCTGTTTTTT. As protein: CASSRVTSNTGELFF.

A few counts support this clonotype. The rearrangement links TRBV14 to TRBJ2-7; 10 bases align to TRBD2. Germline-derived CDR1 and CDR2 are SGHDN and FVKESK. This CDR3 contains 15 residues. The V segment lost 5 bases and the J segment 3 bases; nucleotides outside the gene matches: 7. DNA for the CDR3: TGTGCCAGCAGCAAGGGACTAGCGTGGAACTACGAGCAGTACTTC. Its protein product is CASSKGLAWNYEQYF.

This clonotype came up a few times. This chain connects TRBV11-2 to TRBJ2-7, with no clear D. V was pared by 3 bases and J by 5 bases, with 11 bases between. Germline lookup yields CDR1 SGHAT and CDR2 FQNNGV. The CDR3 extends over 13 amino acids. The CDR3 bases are TGTGCCAGCAGCTTGGCCCCTATTAACGAGCAGTACTTC. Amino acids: CASSLAPINEQYF.

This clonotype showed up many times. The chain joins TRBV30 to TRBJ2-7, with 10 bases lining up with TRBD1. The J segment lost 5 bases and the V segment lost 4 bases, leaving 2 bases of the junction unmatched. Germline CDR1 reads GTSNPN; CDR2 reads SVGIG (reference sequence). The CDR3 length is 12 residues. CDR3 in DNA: TGTGCCTGGAAGGGGACAGGGGACGAGCAGTACTTC. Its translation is CAWKGTGDEQYF.

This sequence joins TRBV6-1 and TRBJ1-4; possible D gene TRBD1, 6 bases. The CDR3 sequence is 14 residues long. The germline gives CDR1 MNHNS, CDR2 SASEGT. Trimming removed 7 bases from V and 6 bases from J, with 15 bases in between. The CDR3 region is CASKDSGWDEKLFF. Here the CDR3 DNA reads TGTGCCAGCAAGGACAGTGGCTGGGATGAAAAACTGTTTTTT.